This T cell receptor beta chain derives from a study of T cell responses to AZD1222 COVID-19 vaccine. Study at large: Doses given second, at about 4 or about 12 weeks, were pooled.

As to this clone: Its cognate antigen is unknown.

Study outcomes and limitations: Seropositive status at baseline applied to only five or six AZD1222 recipients.

V gave up 4 bases and J gave up 4 bases, with 5 bases separating them. Looked up from germline, CDR1 is MNHEY and CDR2 is SMNVEV (reference sequence). The CDR3 consists of 13 residues. Measured with immunoSEQ multiplex PCR; TCRdb has only the in-frame clones, and not every one. The sample gives about 130,000 clones, about 87% of which show up once; about 4.7% is in the top ten. The sequence was collected from an adult in good health. The V and J genes are TRBV27 and TRBJ2-6, with D hard to call. Material: peripheral blood, obtained on day 0 of AZD1222 vaccination. The CDR3 DNA is TGTGCCAGCAGTTCACAGGGGGCCAACGTCCTGACTTTC. Translating gives CASSSQGANVLTF.